Described below is a single TCR beta chain sequence and its context. As handled by the study authors: Estimation of nucleated cell counts relied on the amplification of reference gene primers. Clones were sequenced by immunoSEQ multiplex PCR, and TCRdb holds only the in-frame ones, with some missing. The DNA was the basis for D and trimming; V, J and clone size are from that table. Here the sample spans 150,000 to 200,000 clones, 65% to 90% being singletons. The record originates from a study of blood T cell repertoires in COVID-19. J lost 1 base, V lost 4 bases, and 10 bases had no gene match. This CDR3 is 17 amino acids long. Germline V gene lookup returns CDR1 MNHNS and CDR2 SASEGT.

The chain has TRBV6-1 and TRBJ1-5, with 7 nucleotides matching TRBD1. This receptor was taken from a man aged 50-60 years with active or convalescent COVID-19. The sequencing sample was made of peripheral blood. This CDR3 is CASSGQGSPISNQPQHF. The CDR3 DNA reads as TGTGCCAGCAGTGGACAGGGATCACCCATCAGCAATCAGCCCCAGCATTTT.